This TCR beta chain was documented in a study of blood T cell repertoires in COVID-19 (TCRdb year 2020). About the investigation overall: Samples from collaborators originated in the United States, Italy and Spain and spanned both the acute and convalescent phases of COVID-19. Where available, HLA class I and class II types were obtained from metadata supplied by the sample provider rather than from assay-based typing. The prospective study material was composed of cDNA or gDNA derived from T cells, B-cell-depleted T cells, or PBMCs. Samples came from the ongoing ImmuneRACE study (first 160 participants) plus 1,254 subjects from 6 global collaborators. Deeply sampled blood TCRbeta repertoires from subjects exposed to, actively infected with, or recovered from COVID-19 were included in the dataset. A freely available public database, intended as a resource for researchers studying the immune response to SARS-CoV-2, is where the repertoires were released. The sample metadata nearly always contained a de-identified subject ID, COVID-19 status, age in years and sex.

General findings and caveats noted by the study authors: The quantity of clinical and demographic metadata differed by source and by participant and was supplied without curation.

A remark on this clone: What antigen it recognizes has not been identified. Base qualities are not recorded, but no much larger clone differs from it by a single base.

The immunoSEQ Assay, a bias-controlled multiplex PCR, was used to amplify TCRbeta CDR3 regions from genomic DNA. The study's processing was this. The number of nucleated cells in each sample was estimated from the amplification of reference gene primers within the assay. Sequence reads were collapsed and filtered to measure the absolute abundance of every unique TCRbeta CDR3 rearrangement. Productive Simpson clonality was computed per sample as the square root of Simpson's diversity index over productive rearrangements. The immuneACCESS repertoire file appears here via TCRdb, limited to in-frame rearrangements. These files lack a portion of the clones; in checked studies, under half of the deficit traces to unresolved V genes, and the cause of the others is not known. V, J and clone size were drawn from that table, and D and trimming were deduced from the DNA. The sample table lists more than 45,000 clones, 86% of them with a count of one. Approximately 2.6% of the sample comes from the top ten.

Whole blood was collected in K2EDTA tubes by collaborating institutions according to the institutions' own protocols. For TCRbeta analysis, collaborators shipped samples in one of three forms: frozen whole blood, isolated PBMCs, or DNA extracted from either of those sample types. Sequenced material: peripheral blood. This TCR was recovered from an elderly man with acute or convalescent COVID-19.

CDR3 sequence: CASSEPGQGVYEQYF. The nucleotides are TGTGCCAGCAGTGAACCGGGACAGGGGGTCTACGAGCAGTACTTC. The rearranged segments are TRBV6-1 and TRBJ2-7; 11 junctional bases match TRBD1. V has 2 bases trimmed and J has 3 bases trimmed; junction bases matching no gene number 3. From the cysteine up to the phenylalanine, the CDR3 has a length of 15 residues. Left in the record is the CDR3 DNA by itself, 45 bases read in frame from the first base. According to the germline V gene, CDR1 reads MNHNS and CDR2 reads SASEGT.